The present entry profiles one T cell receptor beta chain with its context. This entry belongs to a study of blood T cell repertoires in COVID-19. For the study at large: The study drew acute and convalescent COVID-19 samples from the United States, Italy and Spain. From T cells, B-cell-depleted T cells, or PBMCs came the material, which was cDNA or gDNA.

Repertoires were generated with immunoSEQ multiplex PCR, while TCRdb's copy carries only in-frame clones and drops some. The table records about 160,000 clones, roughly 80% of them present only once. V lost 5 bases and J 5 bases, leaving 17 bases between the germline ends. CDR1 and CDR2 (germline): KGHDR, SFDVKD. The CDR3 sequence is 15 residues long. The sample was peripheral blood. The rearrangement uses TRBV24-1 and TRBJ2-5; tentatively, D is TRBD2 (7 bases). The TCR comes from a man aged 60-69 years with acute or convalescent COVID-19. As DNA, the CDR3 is TGTGCCACCAGTGGTGGGGGGGGCCTCAGGGAGACCCAGTACTTC. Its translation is CATSGGGGLRETQYF.